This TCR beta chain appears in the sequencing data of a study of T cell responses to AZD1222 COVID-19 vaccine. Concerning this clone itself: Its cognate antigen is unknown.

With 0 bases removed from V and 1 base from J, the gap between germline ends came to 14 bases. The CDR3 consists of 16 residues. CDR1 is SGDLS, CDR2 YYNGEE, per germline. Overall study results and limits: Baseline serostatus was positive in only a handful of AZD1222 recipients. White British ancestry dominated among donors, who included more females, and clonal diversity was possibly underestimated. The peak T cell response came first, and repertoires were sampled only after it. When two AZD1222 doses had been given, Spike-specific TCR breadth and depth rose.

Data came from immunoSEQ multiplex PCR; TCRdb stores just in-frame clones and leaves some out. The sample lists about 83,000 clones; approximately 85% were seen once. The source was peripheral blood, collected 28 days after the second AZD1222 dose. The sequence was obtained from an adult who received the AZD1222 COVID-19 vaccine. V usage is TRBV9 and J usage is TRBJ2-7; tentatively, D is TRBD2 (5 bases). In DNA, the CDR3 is TGTGCCAGCAGCGTAGGTTCCAGTAGCGATTCCTACGAGCAGTACTTC. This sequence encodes CASSVGSSSDSYEQYF.